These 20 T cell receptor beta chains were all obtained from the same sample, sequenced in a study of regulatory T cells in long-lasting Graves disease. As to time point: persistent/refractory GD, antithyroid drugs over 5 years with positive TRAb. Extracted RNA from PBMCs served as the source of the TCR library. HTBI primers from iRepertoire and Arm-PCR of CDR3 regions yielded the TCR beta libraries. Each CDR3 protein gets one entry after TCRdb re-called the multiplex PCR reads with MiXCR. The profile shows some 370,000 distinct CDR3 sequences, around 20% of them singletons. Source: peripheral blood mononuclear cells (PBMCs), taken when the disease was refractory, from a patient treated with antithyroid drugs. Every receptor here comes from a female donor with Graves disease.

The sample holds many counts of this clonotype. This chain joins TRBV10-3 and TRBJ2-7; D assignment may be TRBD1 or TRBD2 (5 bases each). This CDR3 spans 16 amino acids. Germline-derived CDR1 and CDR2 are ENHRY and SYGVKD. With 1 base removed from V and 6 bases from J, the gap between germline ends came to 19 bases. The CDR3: CAISEFGRGAVVEQYF. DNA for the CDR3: TGTGCCATCAGTGAGTTCGGTAGGGGAGCTGTGGTCGAGCAGTACTTC.

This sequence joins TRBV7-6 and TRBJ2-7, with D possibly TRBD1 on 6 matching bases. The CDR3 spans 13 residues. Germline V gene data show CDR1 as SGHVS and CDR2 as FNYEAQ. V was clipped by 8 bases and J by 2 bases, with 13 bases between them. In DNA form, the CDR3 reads TGTGCCAGCGCACGGGACAAAACCTACGAGCAGTACTTC. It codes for CASARDKTYEQYF.

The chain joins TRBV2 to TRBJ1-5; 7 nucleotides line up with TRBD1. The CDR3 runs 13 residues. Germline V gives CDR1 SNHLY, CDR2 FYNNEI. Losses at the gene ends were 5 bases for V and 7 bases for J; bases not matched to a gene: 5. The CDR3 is CASSITGEQPQHF. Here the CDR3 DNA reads TGTGCCAGCAGTATCACAGGGGAACAGCCCCAGCATTTT.

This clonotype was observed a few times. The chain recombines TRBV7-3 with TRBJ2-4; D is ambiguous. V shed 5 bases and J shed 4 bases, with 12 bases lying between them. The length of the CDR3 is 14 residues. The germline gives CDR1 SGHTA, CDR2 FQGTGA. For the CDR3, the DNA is TGTGCCAGCAGCCCTGGGTCCGGGAAAAACATTCAGTACTTC. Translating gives CASSPGSGKNIQYF.

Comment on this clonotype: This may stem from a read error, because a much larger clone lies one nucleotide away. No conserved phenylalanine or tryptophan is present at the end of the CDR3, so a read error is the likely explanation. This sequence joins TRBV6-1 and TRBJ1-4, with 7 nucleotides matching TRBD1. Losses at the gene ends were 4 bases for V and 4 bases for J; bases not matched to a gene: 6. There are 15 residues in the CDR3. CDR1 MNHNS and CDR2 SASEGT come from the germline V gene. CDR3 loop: CASSVPGQHNEKLFS. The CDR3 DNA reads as TGTGCCAGCAGTGTACCGGGACAGCATAATGAAAAACTGTTTTCT.

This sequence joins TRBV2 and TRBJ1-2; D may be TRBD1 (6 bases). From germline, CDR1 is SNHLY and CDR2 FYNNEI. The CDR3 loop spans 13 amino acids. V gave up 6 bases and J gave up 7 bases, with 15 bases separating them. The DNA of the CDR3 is TGTGCCAGCAGCCCGGAGGCGGGGGCTGGCTACACCTTC. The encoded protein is CASSPEAGAGYTF.

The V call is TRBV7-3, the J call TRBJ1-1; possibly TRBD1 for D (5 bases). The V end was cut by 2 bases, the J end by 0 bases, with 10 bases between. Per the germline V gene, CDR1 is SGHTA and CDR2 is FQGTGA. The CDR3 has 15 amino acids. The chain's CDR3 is CASSLFGGLNTEAFF. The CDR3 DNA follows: TGTGCCAGCAGCTTATTTGGGGGTCTGAACACTGAAGCTTTCTTT. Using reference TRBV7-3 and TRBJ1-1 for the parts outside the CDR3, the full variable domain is GAGVSQTPSNKVTEKGKYVELRCDPISGHTALYWYRQSLGQGPEFLIYFQGTGAADDSGLPNDRFFAVRPEGSVSTLKIQRTERGDSAVYLCASSLFGGLNTEAFFGQGTRLTVV.

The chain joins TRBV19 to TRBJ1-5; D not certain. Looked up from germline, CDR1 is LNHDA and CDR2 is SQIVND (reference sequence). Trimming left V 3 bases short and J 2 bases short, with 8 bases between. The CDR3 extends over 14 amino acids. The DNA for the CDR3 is TGTGCCAGTAGTATCTCAGACGGCAATCAGCCCCAGCATTTT. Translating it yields CASSISDGNQPQHF.

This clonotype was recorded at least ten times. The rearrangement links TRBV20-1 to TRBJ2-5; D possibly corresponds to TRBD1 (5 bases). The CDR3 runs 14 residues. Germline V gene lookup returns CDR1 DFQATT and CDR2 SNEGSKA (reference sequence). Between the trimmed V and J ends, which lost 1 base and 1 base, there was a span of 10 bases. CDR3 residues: CSARGLDSQETQYF. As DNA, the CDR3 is TGCAGTGCTAGAGGGTTAGACAGCCAAGAGACCCAGTACTTC.

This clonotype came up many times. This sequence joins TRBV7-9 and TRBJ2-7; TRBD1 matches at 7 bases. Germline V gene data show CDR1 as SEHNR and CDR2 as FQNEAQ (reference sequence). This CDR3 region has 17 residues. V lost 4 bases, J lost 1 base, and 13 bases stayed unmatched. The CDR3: CASSWALTGDASYEQYF. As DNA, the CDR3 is TGTGCCAGCAGCTGGGCACTCACAGGGGACGCATCCTACGAGCAGTACTTC.

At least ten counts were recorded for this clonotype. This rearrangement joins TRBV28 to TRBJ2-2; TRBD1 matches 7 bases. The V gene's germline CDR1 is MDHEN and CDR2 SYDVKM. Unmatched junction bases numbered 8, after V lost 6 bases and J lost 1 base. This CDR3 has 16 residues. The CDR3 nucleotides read TGTGCCAGCAGCTCATACAGGGGCGGGAACACCGGGGAGCTGTTTTTT. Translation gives CASSSYRGGNTGELFF.

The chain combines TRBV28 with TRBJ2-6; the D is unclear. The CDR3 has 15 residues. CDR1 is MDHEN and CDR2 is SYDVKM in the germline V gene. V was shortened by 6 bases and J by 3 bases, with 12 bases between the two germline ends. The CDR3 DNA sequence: TGTGCCAGCAGCGCGACGTTGGGTGGGGCCAACGTCCTGACTTTC. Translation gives CASSATLGGANVLTF. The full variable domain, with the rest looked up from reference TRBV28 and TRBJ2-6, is DVKVTQSSRYLVKRTGEKVFLECVQDMDHENMFWYRQDPGLGLRLIYFSYDVKMKEKGDIPEGYSVSREKKERFSLILESASTNQTSMYLCASSATLGGANVLTFGAGSRLTVL.

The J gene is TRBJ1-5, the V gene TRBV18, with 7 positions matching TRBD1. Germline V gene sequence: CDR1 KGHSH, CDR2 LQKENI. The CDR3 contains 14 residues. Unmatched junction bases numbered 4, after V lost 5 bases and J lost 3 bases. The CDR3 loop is CASSTQGTNQPQHF. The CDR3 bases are TGTGCCAGCTCAACACAGGGGACCAATCAGCCCCAGCATTTT.

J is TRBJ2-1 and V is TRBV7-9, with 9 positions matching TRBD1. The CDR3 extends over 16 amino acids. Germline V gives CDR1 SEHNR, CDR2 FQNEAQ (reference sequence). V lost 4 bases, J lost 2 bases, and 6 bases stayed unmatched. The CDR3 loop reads CASSSYRGLTYNEQFF. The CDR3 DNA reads TGTGCCAGCAGCTCGTACAGGGGGCTAACCTACAATGAGCAGTTCTTC.

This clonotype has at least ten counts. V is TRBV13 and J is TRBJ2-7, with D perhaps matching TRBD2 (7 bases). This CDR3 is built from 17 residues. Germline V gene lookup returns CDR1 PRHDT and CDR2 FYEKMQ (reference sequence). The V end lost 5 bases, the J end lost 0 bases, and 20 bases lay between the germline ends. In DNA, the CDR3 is TGTGCCAGCAGCCTAGCGGACAGCGGAAAAAGCTCCTACGAGCAGTACTTC. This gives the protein CASSLADSGKSSYEQYF.

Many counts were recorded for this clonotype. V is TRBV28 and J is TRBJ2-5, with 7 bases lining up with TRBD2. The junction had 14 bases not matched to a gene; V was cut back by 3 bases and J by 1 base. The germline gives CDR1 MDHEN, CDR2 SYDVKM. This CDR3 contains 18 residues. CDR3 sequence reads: CASSLRGWTTSPQETQYF. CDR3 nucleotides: TGTGCCAGCAGTTTGCGGGGGTGGACGACCTCGCCCCAAGAGACCCAGTACTTC.

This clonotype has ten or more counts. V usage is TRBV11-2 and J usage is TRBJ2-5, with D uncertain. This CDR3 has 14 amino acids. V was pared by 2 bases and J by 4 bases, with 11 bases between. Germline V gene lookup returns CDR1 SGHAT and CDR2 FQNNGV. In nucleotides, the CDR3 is TGTGCCAGCAGCTTAATGTCAGTTGTAGAGACCCAGTACTTC. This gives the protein CASSLMSVVETQYF.

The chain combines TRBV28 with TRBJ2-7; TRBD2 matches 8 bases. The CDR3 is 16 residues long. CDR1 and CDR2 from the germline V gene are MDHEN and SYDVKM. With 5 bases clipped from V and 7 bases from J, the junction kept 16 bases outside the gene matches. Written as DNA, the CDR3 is TGTGCCAGCAGTCCGGGGCGTGGCGGGAGGAAGTTTGAGCAGTACTTC. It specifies CASSPGRGGRKFEQYF.

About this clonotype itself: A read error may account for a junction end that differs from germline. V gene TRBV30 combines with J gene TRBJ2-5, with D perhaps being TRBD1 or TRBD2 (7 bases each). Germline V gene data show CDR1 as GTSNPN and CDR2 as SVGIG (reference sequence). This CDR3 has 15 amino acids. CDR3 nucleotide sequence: TGTGCCTGGAGCATAACTTCAGGGGGAGGGCTACCGTTGTCCTTC. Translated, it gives CAWSITSGGGLPLSF.

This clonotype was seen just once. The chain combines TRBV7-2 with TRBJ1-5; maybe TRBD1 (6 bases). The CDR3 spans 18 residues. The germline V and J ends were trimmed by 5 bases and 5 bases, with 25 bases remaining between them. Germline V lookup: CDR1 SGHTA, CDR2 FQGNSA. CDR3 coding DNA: TGTGCCAGCAGCCCCTTTCGGAGGGGGGCCGCCCGTGATCAGCCCCAGCATTTT. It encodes CASSPFRRGAARDQPQHF.